Shown below are 32 T cell receptor beta chains from a single sample sequenced in a study of T cell responses to AZD1222 COVID-19 vaccine. The method was immunoSEQ multiplex PCR; TCRdb's version includes in-frame clones alone and lacks a portion of them. The table records around 150,000 clones, 92% of them present only once. Material: peripheral blood, obtained 28 days after the second AZD1222 dose. These receptors were obtained from an adult who received the AZD1222 COVID-19 vaccine.

The rearrangement uses TRBV7-9 and TRBJ1-2; D remains ambiguous. The ends were cut back, 6 bases at V and 4 bases at J, with 12 bases in the middle. CDR1 SEHNR and CDR2 FQNEAQ come from the germline V gene (reference sequence). The CDR3 is made up of 13 amino acids. This CDR3 reads CASRSQSSYGYTF. CDR3 nucleotides: TGTGCCAGCAGGTCGCAGTCCTCCTATGGCTACACCTTC.

The chain links TRBV3-1 (or the pseudogene TRBV3-2) to TRBJ1-2, with no clear D. The V gene's germline CDR1 is LGHDT and CDR2 YNNKEL (reference sequence). V gave up 0 bases and J gave up 3 bases, with 11 bases separating them. The CDR3 length is 15 residues. The CDR3 DNA reads as TGTGCCAGCAGCCAAGACAGTTTGCTGTACTATGGCTACACCTTC. Amino acids: CASSQDSLLYYGYTF.

V gene TRBV19 combines with J gene TRBJ1-2, with D unresolved. From germline, CDR1 is LNHDA and CDR2 SQIVND (reference sequence). V shed 4 bases and J shed 5 bases, with 17 bases lying between them. The CDR3 sequence is 15 residues long. The CDR3 coding sequence is TGTGCCAGTAGTAGACTCGGGTCTACCCTTTATGGCTACACCTTC. This codes for CASSRLGSTLYGYTF.

The chain carries TRBV6-5 and TRBJ1-4; D may be TRBD1 (5 bases). Germline V CDR1 and CDR2: MNHEY, SVGAGI. The CDR3 sequence is 15 residues long. Trimming took off 5 bases at V and 3 bases at J, with 13 bases between the two ends. DNA of the CDR3: TGTGCCAGCAGTCCCGCAGGGTCAGCTAATGAAAAACTGTTTTTT. This sequence encodes CASSPAGSANEKLFF.

The rearrangement uses TRBV19 and TRBJ2-1, with D unresolved. Germline V gene sequence: CDR1 LNHDA, CDR2 SQIVND (reference sequence). This CDR3 contains 15 residues. Between the trimmed V and J ends, which lost 2 bases and 2 bases, there was a span of 10 bases. CDR3 DNA sequence: TGTGCCAGTAGTATACGGCAAAGGGCCTACAATGAGCAGTTCTTC. Amino acid sequence: CASSIRQRAYNEQFF.

V and J are TRBV4-1 and TRBJ1-1; D gene ambiguous. This CDR3 region has 15 residues. The germline V gene has CDR1 MGHRA and CDR2 YSYEKL. Trimming took 0 bases from V and 3 from J, leaving 11 bases between them. The CDR3 protein is CASSQERVQDTEAFF. CDR3 DNA sequence: TGCGCCAGCAGCCAAGAGCGGGTGCAGGACACTGAAGCTTTCTTT.

This clone was seen a handful of times. The chain is built from TRBV5-4 and TRBJ2-2; TRBD2 matches 8 bases. Germline lookup yields CDR1 SGHNT and CDR2 YYREEE (reference sequence). The CDR3 runs 16 residues. The trim removed 4 bases at V and 4 bases at J, leaving 9 bases unmatched. The CDR3 DNA follows: TGTGCCAGCAGCCCGAACCGCGGGGGGAGCACCGGGGAGCTGTTTTTT. Protein: CASSPNRGGSTGELFF.

V usage is TRBV11-2 and J usage is TRBJ2-7, with 8 nucleotides matching TRBD2. The trim removed 10 bases at V and 2 bases at J, leaving 10 bases unmatched. This CDR3 has 14 amino acids. CDR1 is SGHAT, CDR2 FQNNGV, per germline. The CDR3 region has the DNA TGTGCCACTCTCCGGCGGGAGGAGGCCTACGAGCAGTACTTC. Protein: CATLRREEAYEQYF.

V usage is TRBV6-1 and J usage is TRBJ1-6; D not resolved. V lost 2 bases to trimming and J lost 0 bases, with 8 bases between them. Germline lookup yields CDR1 MNHNS and CDR2 SASEGT. The CDR3 is made up of 16 amino acids. The CDR3, as DNA: TGTGCCAGCAGTGAAACTTGGAGCTCCTATAATTCACCCCTCCACTTT. As protein: CASSETWSSYNSPLHF.

The chain uses TRBV4-3 and TRBJ2-3; no definite D call. This CDR3 is 14 amino acids long. Germline V gene lookup returns CDR1 LGHNA and CDR2 YSLEER. V was clipped by 0 bases and J by 0 bases, with 4 bases between them. CDR3 amino acids: CASSQEASTDTQYF. The CDR3 DNA reads TGCGCCAGCAGCCAAGAGGCTAGCACAGATACGCAGTATTTT.

This clone was seen more than once but under ten times. This chain connects TRBV28 to TRBJ1-5; 12 nucleotides agree with TRBD1. Germline V gene lookup returns CDR1 MDHEN and CDR2 SYDVKM. Trimming at V came to 2 bases and at J to 6 bases, leaving 2 bases not matched to a gene. The CDR3 is 15 amino acids. CDR3 protein: CASSLGTGGLQPQHF. In DNA, the CDR3 is TGTGCCAGCAGTTTAGGGACAGGGGGCCTTCAGCCCCAGCATTTT.

The V and J genes are TRBV11-2 and TRBJ2-1; 7 bases map to TRBD2. After removal of 4 bases from V and 0 bases from J, the junction contained 3 bases not matched to a gene. This CDR3 is 15 amino acids long. Germline V CDR1 and CDR2: SGHAT, FQNNGV. The CDR3 DNA follows: TGTGCCAGCAGCTGGGAGGGAAGCTCCTACAATGAGCAGTTCTTC. Translating it yields CASSWEGSSYNEQFF.

The rearrangement links TRBV2 to TRBJ1-3; TRBD1 matches 8 bases. Germline V lookup: CDR1 SNHLY, CDR2 FYNNEI. The CDR3 totals 14 residues. Germline trimming cut 6 bases from V and 2 bases from J; bases unmatched to any gene: 3. DNA for the CDR3: TGTGCCAGCAGACAGGGGGTTCCTGGAAACACCATATATTTT. Protein product: CASRQGVPGNTIYF.

The V and J genes are TRBV2 and TRBJ2-7; D possibly corresponds to TRBD2 (6 bases). The CDR3 loop spans 14 amino acids. Deletions cut 9 bases from V and 4 bases from J, with 19 bases between. Germline V gene lookup returns CDR1 SNHLY and CDR2 FYNNEI. This CDR3 is CASTSGLGGYEQYF. CDR3 in DNA: TGTGCCAGTACCTCAGGGTTGGGGGGATACGAGCAGTACTTC.

This chain links TRBV5-4 with TRBJ2-1, with 7 nucleotides matching TRBD1. Germline CDR1 SGHNT, CDR2 YYREEE (reference sequence). V lost 0 bases and J lost 7; bases outside the gene matches: 4. CDR3 size: 14 residues. CDR3 coding DNA: TGTGCCAGCAGCTTGGGACAGGGTAGGAATGAGCAGTTCTTC. Translating it yields CASSLGQGRNEQFF.

The chain recombines TRBV27 with TRBJ2-3; D might be TRBD2 (5 bases). Trimming removed 0 bases from V and 1 base from J, with 14 bases in between. CDR3 length: 17 amino acids. The germline CDR1 and CDR2 sequences are MNHEY and SMNVEV (reference sequence). The CDR3 loop is CASSLSRAPIGTDTQYF. CDR3 DNA: TGTGCCAGCAGTTTATCGAGGGCCCCTATCGGCACAGATACGCAGTATTTT.

In regard to this clone: The sample holds other DNA sequences that translate to the same CDR3. The V and J genes are TRBV10-2 and TRBJ2-7, with a tentative D call TRBD2 (6 bases). Germline V lookup: CDR1 WSHSY, CDR2 SAAADI. V was trimmed by 7 bases and J by 1 base, leaving 11 bases between them. The CDR3 sequence is 13 residues long. The DNA of the CDR3 is TGCGCCAGCAATCTGGGAGGTTCCTACGAGCAGTACTTC. Translating it yields CASNLGGSYEQYF.

V gene TRBV5-1 combines with J gene TRBJ2-1; 8 positions agree with TRBD1. Germline lookup yields CDR1 SGHRS and CDR2 YFSETQ. The CDR3 runs to 14 residues. V trimming: 7 bases; J trimming: 3 bases; junction bases outside the gene matches: 6. Here the CDR3 reads CASGQGAVYNEQFF. The CDR3 DNA reads TGCGCCAGCGGGCAGGGGGCTGTCTACAATGAGCAGTTCTTC.

V gene TRBV28 combines with J gene TRBJ1-1; D remains unclear. The germline CDR1 and CDR2 sequences are MDHEN and SYDVKM. Trimming stripped 1 base from V and 8 bases from J, with 11 bases between. The CDR3 sequence is 13 residues long. This chain's CDR3 is CASSLLAPKEAFF. Here the CDR3 DNA reads TGTGCCAGCAGTTTATTGGCCCCAAAGGAAGCTTTCTTT.

The chain recombines TRBV5-6 with TRBJ2-7; 13 bases map to TRBD2. The CDR3 extends over 15 amino acids. Germline values: CDR1 SGHDT, CDR2 YYEEEE. V trimming: 5 bases; J trimming: 0 bases; junction bases outside the gene matches: 2. The CDR3, as DNA: TGTGCCAGCAGACGGACTAGCGGGAGCTCCTACGAGCAGTACTTC. Its translation is CASRRTSGSSYEQYF.

This clone was detected once. The V gene is TRBV12-3 or TRBV12-4, the J gene TRBJ1-2, with D possibly matching TRBD1 (6 bases). The ends were cut back, 6 bases at V and 6 bases at J, with 8 bases in the middle. CDR3 length: 11 residues. The CDR3 spells CASSQGNGYTF. The CDR3 region has the DNA TGTGCCAGCAGCCAGGGGAATGGCTACACCTTC.

The gene calls are TRBV15 and TRBJ1-4; TRBD1 aligns across 7 bases. The V gene end was trimmed by 3 bases and the J gene end by 7 bases; junction bases not matched to a gene: 14. This CDR3 comprises 17 residues. Germline CDR1 reads LNHNV; CDR2 reads YYDKDF (reference sequence). The CDR3 protein is CATSSTETPTGFEKLFF. DNA of the CDR3: TGTGCCACCAGCAGTACAGAAACTCCGACAGGGTTTGAAAAACTGTTTTTT.

The V and J genes are TRBV7-2 and TRBJ2-3, with 8 nucleotides matching TRBD2. V shed 5 bases and J 2 bases; nucleotides not matched to a gene: 3. CDR3 length equals 14 residues. Germline V gives CDR1 SGHTA, CDR2 FQGNSA. CDR3 coding DNA: TGTGCCAGCAGCCCGACTAGCGCCACAGATACGCAGTATTTT. This encodes CASSPTSATDTQYF.

This chain uses TRBV2 with TRBJ1-4; D is unresolved. V was cut by 3 bases and J by 1 base, with 15 bases left in between. The V gene's germline CDR1 is SNHLY and CDR2 FYNNEI. The CDR3 is 17 residues long. The CDR3 DNA is TGTGCCAGCAGTGATCCGTATACCCACGTAACTAATGAAAAACTGTTTTTT. It specifies CASSDPYTHVTNEKLFF.

This chain joins TRBV7-9 and TRBJ1-2, with D maybe TRBD1 (5 bases). V was trimmed by 5 bases and J by 7 bases, leaving 17 bases between them. Per germline, CDR1 SEHNR and CDR2 FQNEAQ (reference sequence). This CDR3 region has 14 residues. The CDR3 sequence: CASSPKEGLVGYTF. CDR3 DNA: TGTGCCAGCAGCCCAAAGGAGGGGCTGGTTGGCTACACCTTC.

The chain joins TRBV19 to TRBJ1-1; D perhaps matches TRBD1 (6 bases). The CDR3 length is 11 residues. The germline V gene encodes CDR1 LNHDA and CDR2 SQIVND (reference sequence). Trimming took off 10 bases at V and 5 bases at J, with 11 bases between the two ends. CDR3 protein: CATRGRTEAFF. CDR3 coding DNA: TGTGCCACCCGGGGGCGGACTGAAGCTTTCTTT.

The V call is TRBV24-1, the J call TRBJ2-1; D unclear. Germline V gene sequence: CDR1 KGHDR, CDR2 SFDVKD. The CDR3 covers 11 residues. The V end lost 6 bases, the J end lost 9 bases, and 8 bases lay between the germline ends. The CDR3 DNA reads as TGTGCCACCAGTATCTTAGGTGAGCAGTTCTTC. Protein: CATSILGEQFF.

The chain links TRBV3-1 (or the pseudogene TRBV3-2) to TRBJ2-3; 8 bases match TRBD2. With V trimmed by 1 base and J by 3 bases, 3 bases remained unmatched. CDR3 length: 15 amino acids. The germline V gene has CDR1 LGHDT and CDR2 YNNKEL (reference sequence). As DNA, the CDR3 is TGTGCCAGCAGCCAAGGGGCTAGCGGGACAGATACGCAGTATTTT. This gives the protein CASSQGASGTDTQYF.

This clone was recorded only once. V is TRBV2 and J is TRBJ2-2, with no clear D. The V and J ends lost 4 bases and 6 bases respectively, with 9 bases between them. Looked up from germline, CDR1 is SNHLY and CDR2 is FYNNEI. The CDR3 extends over 13 amino acids. CDR3 loop: CASSVKQSGELFF. Here the CDR3 DNA reads TGTGCCAGCAGTGTAAAGCAATCCGGGGAGCTGTTTTTT.

The gene calls are TRBV5-4 and TRBJ1-2; no reliable D call. CDR3 size: 14 residues. Germline V gives CDR1 SGHNT, CDR2 YYREEE (reference sequence). With 1 base removed from V and 8 bases from J, the gap between germline ends came to 15 bases. In nucleotides, the CDR3 is TGTGCCAGCAGCTTGCAATCCTCTAGGGTGGGCTACACCTTC. Translation gives CASSLQSSRVGYTF.

The gene calls are TRBV18 and TRBJ1-1; D ambiguous. Trimming pared 0 bases from V and 1 base from J, leaving 0 bases between. The CDR3 consists of 12 residues. The germline V gene encodes CDR1 KGHSH and CDR2 LQKENI. The CDR3 nucleotides are TGTGCCAGCTCACCACCGAACACTGAAGCTTTCTTT. Translated, it gives CASSPPNTEAFF.

CDR3 loop: CASRGQSNQPQHF. The CDR3 DNA follows: TGTGCCAGCAGGGGCCAAAGCAATCAGCCCCAGCATTTT. The chain employs TRBV2 and TRBJ1-5; no reliable D call. Germline CDR1 and CDR2: SNHLY and FYNNEI. The length of the CDR3 is 13 residues. Trimming cost V 6 bases and J 1 base, with 7 bases left between them.